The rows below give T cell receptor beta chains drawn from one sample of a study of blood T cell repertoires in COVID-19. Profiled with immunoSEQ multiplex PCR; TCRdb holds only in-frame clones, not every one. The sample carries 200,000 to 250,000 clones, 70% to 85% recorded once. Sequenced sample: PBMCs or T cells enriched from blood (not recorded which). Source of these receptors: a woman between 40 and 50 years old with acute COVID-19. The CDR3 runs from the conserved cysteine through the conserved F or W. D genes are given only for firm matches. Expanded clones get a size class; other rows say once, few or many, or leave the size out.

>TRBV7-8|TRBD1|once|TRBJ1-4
CASSLAGQGEKLFF
TGTGCCAGCAGCTTAGCCGGACAGGGGGAAAAACTGTTTTTT
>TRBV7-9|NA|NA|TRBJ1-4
CASVSFGEKLFF
TGTGCCAGCGTATCGTTTGGCGAAAAACTGTTTTTT
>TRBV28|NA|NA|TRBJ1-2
CASSTSAGYDGYTF
TGTGCCAGCAGTACATCGGCCGGGTATGATGGCTACACCTTC
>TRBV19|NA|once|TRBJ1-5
CASSIPNSNQPQHF
TGTGCCAGTAGTATACCAAATAGCAATCAGCCCCAGCATTTT
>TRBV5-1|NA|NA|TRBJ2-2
CASSLSLASNTGELFF
TGCGCCAGCAGCTTGAGCCTAGCGAGTAACACCGGGGAGCTGTTTTTT
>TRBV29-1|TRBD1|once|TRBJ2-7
CSVTAGQGAYEQYF
TGCAGCGTCACCGCTGGACAGGGCGCCTACGAGCAGTACTTC
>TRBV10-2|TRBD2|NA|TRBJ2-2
CASNSGGYTGELFF
TGCGCCAGCAATAGCGGGGGCTACACCGGGGAGCTGTTTTTT
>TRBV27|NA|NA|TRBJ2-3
CASSLREIDTQYF
TGTGCCAGCAGTTTACGTGAGATAGATACGCAGTATTTT
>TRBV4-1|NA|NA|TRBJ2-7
CASSQVLASRSYEQYF
TGCGCCAGCAGCCAAGTGTTGGCTAGCCGATCCTACGAGCAGTACTTC
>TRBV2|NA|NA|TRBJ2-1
CASSQGIDSSYNEQFF
TGTGCCAGCAGTCAGGGGATCGACAGCTCCTACAATGAGCAGTTCTTC
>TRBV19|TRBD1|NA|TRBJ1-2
CASSGGQGVYGYTF
TGTGCCAGTAGCGGAGGACAGGGGGTCTATGGCTACACCTTC
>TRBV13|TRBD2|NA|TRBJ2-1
CASSLRSMASGNNEQFF
TGTGCCAGCAGCCTCCGATCCATGGCTAGCGGGAACAATGAGCAGTTCTTC
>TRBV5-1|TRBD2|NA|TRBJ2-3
CASSLRGGTDTQYF
TGCGCCAGCAGCTTGCGGGGGGGCACAGATACGCAGTATTTT
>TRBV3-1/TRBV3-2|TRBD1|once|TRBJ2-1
CASSQDRYNEQFF
TGTGCCAGCAGCCAGGACAGGTACAATGAGCAGTTCTTC
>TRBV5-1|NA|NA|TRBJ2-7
CASSSADSYEQYF
TGCGCCAGCAGCTCGGCGGATTCCTACGAGCAGTACTTC
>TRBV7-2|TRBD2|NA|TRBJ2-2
CASSSGGANTGELFF
TGTGCCAGCAGCTCGGGGGGGGCGAACACCGGGGAGCTGTTTTTT
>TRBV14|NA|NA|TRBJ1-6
CASSQYQNSPLHF
TGTGCCAGCAGCCAATATCAGAATTCACCCCTCCACTTT
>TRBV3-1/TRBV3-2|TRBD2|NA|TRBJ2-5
CASSPEGRGTRRAQYF
TGTGCCAGCAGCCCAGAAGGGCGGGGGACCCGGCGGGCCCAGTACTTC
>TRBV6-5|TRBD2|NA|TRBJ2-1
CASRREYSYNEQFF
TGTGCCAGCAGGCGGGAGTACTCCTACAATGAGCAGTTCTTC
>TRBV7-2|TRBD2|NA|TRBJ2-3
CASSFAGVGPDTQYF
TGTGCCAGCAGCTTTGCGGGGGTTGGGCCAGATACGCAGTATTTT
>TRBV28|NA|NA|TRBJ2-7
CASSRTYEQYF
TGTGCCAGCAGTCGCACATACGAGCAGTACTTC
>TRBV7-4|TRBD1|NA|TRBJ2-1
CASSLGPDRDYNEQFF
TGTGCCAGCAGCTTAGGTCCGGACAGGGATTACAATGAGCAGTTCTTC
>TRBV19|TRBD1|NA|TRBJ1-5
CATLGGQGYDQPQHF
TGTGCCACCCTAGGGGGACAGGGGTACGATCAGCCCCAGCATTTT
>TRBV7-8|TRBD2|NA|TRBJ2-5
CASSSTLGIAGPRETQYF
TGTGCCAGCAGCTCGACCCTGGGGATAGCGGGGCCTAGGGAGACCCAGTACTTC
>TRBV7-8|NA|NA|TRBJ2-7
CASSSKRTAPYEQYF
TGTGCCAGCAGCTCGAAACGGACAGCCCCCTACGAGCAGTACTTC
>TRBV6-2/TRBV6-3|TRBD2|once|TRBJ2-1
CASSYELRGGRDYNEQFF
TGTGCCAGCAGTTACGAATTACGTGGCGGGAGGGACTACAATGAGCAGTTCTTC
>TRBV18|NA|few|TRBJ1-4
CASSPGLGGGTNEKLFF
TGTGCCAGCTCACCGGGCCTCGGAGGTGGCACTAATGAAAAACTGTTTTTT
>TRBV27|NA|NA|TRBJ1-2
CASSLLGGQGYGYTF
TGTGCCAGCAGTTTATTGGGGGGGCAGGGGTATGGCTACACCTTC
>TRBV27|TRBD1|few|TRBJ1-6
CASSPVEDRRHSPLHF
TGTGCCAGCAGTCCTGTAGAGGACAGGAGACATTCACCCCTCCACTTT
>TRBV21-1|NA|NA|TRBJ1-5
CASSNGPSKGLCNQPQHF
TGTGCCAGCAGCAATGGACCCTCTAAGGGGCTCTGCAATCAGCCCCAGCATTTT
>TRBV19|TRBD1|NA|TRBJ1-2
CASSNLGTVPNYGYTF
TGTGCCAGTAGTAACCTCGGGACAGTACCTAACTATGGCTACACCTTC